Detailed here is one T cell receptor beta chain. Assay: immunoSEQ multiplex PCR; the TCRdb copy retains only in-frame clones and omits some. The profile shows roughly 81,000 clones, approximately 82% of them singletons. Germline V gene data show CDR1 as SNHLY and CDR2 as FYNNEI. The CDR3 loop spans 13 amino acids. Trimming pared 3 bases from V and 2 bases from J, leaving 5 bases between. This sample is part of a study of blood T cell repertoires in COVID-19. The chain joins TRBV2 to TRBJ1-3; unclear D gene. The receptor was isolated from a man in his 60s with acute or convalescent COVID-19. The sample comprised peripheral blood. For the CDR3, the DNA is TGTGCCAGCAGTGACACACCTGGAAACACCATATATTTT. Translated, it gives CASSDTPGNTIYF.